This paragraph covers one T cell receptor beta chain sequence. V lost 8 bases to trimming and J lost 1 base; unmatched junction nucleotides: 13. Germline V gene lookup returns CDR1 SGHTA and CDR2 FQGNSA. There are 16 residues in the CDR3. Assay runs were performed at deep level. The protocol was immunoSEQ multiplex PCR, while the TCRdb copy is restricted to in-frame clones and leaves out a portion. The sample holds around 700,000 clones, roughly 94% seen once. The sample originates from a study of shared clonotypes between healthy human individuals. The naive CD8 fraction comprised CD45RO-negative cells positively selected for CCR7 and excluded terminally differentiated effector memory CD45RA+ cells.

The clonotype originates from a man younger than 45 in good health. Specimen: naive CD8+ T cells sorted from blood. The chain joins TRBV7-2 to TRBJ1-2; 7 nucleotides align to TRBD1. CDR3 sequence (DNA): TGTGCCAGCCGGCTGGGACAGAGACATTTTAACTATGGCTACACCTTC. Translation: CASRLGQRHFNYGYTF.